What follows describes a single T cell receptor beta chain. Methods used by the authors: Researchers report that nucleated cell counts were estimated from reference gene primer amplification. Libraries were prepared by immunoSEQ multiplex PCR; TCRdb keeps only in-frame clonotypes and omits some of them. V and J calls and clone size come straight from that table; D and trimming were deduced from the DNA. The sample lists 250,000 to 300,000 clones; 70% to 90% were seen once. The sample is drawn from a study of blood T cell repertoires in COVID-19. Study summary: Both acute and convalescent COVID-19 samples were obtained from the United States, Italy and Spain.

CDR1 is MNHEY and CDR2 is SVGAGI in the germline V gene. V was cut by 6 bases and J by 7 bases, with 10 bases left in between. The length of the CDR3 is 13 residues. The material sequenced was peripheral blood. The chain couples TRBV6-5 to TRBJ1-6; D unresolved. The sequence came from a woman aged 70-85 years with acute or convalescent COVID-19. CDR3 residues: CASRGSSNSPLHF. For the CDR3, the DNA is TGTGCCAGCAGGGGCAGTTCAAATTCACCCCTCCACTTT.